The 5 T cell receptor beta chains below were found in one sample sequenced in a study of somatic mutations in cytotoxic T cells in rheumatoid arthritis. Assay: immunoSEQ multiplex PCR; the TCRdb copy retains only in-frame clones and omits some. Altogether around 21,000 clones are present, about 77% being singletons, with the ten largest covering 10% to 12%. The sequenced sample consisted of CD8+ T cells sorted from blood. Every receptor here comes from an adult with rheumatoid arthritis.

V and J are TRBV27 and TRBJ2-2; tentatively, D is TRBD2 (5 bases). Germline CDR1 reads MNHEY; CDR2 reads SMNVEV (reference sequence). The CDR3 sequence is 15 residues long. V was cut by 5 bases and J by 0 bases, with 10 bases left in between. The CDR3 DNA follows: TGTGCCAGCAGTCCATATAGCGCGAACACCGGGGAGCTGTTTTTT. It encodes CASSPYSANTGELFF.

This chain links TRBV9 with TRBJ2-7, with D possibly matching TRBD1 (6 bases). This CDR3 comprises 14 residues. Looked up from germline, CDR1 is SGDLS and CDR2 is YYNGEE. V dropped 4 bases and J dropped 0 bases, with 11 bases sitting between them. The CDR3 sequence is CASSPRDTSYEQYF. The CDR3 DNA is TGTGCCAGCAGCCCACGGGACACCTCCTACGAGCAGTACTTC.

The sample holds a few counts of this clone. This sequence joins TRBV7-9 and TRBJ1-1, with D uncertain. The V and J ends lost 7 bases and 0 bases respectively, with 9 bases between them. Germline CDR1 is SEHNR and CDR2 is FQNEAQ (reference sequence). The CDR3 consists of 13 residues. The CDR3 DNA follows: TGTGCCAGCACCTTCTTAGTGAACACTGAAGCTTTCTTT. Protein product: CASTFLVNTEAFF.

CDR3 sequence (DNA): TGTGCCAGCAGCGACTCCAGGGATCTCTATGGCTACACCTTC. It yields the protein CASSDSRDLYGYTF. V and J are TRBV7-9 and TRBJ1-2; TRBD1 might be the D (5 bases). Germline loops: CDR1 SEHNR, CDR2 FQNEAQ (reference sequence). V shed 5 bases and J shed 4 bases, with 14 bases lying between them. The CDR3 runs to 14 residues.

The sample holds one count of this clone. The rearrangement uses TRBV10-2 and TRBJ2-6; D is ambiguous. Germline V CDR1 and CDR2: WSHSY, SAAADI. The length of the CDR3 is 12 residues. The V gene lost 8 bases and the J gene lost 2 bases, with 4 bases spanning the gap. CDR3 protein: CASAPGANVLTF. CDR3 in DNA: TGCGCCAGCGCGCCTGGGGCCAACGTCCTGACTTTC.